This T cell receptor beta chain was observed in a study of T and B cells in COVID-19 patients. Blood genomic DNA input for TRB amplification was roughly 220-500 ng. By its share, this clonotype is medium-sized. The antigen is not known. The length of the CDR3 is 14 residues. After removal of 4 bases from V and 1 base from J, the junction contained 3 bases not matched to a gene. Study observations and caveats: Early severe-case samples and blood from mildly ill patients during symptoms were in short supply. At recovery TRB diversity and richness exceeded healthy donors, after highly clonal active COVID-19 repertoires. Patients with COVID-19 reportedly showed strongly skewed T cell receptor beta variable and joining gene usage.

TRB rearrangements were amplified by multiplex PCR with BIOMED2 TRB-A/B primers. TCRdb analysed the multiplex PCR reads with MiXCR anew, one entry per CDR3 protein. The sample includes thousands of distinct CDR3 sequences, roughly a fifth of them seen just once. Sample: blood. This TCR was recovered from a human donor with active COVID-19. The chain employs TRBV5-3 and TRBJ1-1; the match to TRBD1 covers 8 bases. TRBV5-3 is recorded as an ORF, its role being uncertain. CDR3 sequence reads: CARSPDRENTEAFF. Written as DNA, the CDR3 is TGTGCCAGAAGCCCGGACAGGGAGAACACTGAAGCTTTCTTT.